The 28 T cell receptor beta chains presented below share a single source sample, sequenced in a study of cytomegalovirus exposure and HLA in healthy donors (dated by TCRdb to about 2017). Receptor libraries were prepared by the immunoSEQ multiplex PCR assay. A mixture of 60 forward primers for TCR Vbeta segments and 13 reverse primers for TCR Jbeta segments was used in the multiplex PCR. What TCRdb holds here is the immuneACCESS table cut down to in-frame rearrangements. Part of the clones is not present; checked against another copy, under half of the missing clones reflect an unresolved V gene, and the others are unexplained. For this sample there are 150,000 to 180,000 clones; roughly 70% appear just once. The ten largest clones represent 2% to 2.5% of the sample. What was sequenced was PBMCs. Every receptor here comes from a man younger than 45 in good health and CMV-seronegative.

This clone has just a few counts. The J gene is TRBJ2-3, the V gene TRBV19; 8 positions agree with TRBD1. The CDR3 runs 14 residues. Germline V gene data show CDR1 as LNHDA and CDR2 as SQIVND (reference sequence). J was trimmed by 2 bases and V by 5 bases; bases with no gene match: 3. The CDR3 DNA is TGTGCCAGTAGTTGGGGACAGGACACAGATACGCAGTATTTT. As protein: CASSWGQDTDTQYF.

The J gene is TRBJ1-2, the V gene TRBV18; D unclear. V lost 6 bases and J lost 5, with 22 bases in between. The CDR3 runs to 16 residues. Germline V lookup: CDR1 KGHSH, CDR2 LQKENI. Here the CDR3 reads CASSPSLAGTNYGYTF. CDR3 in DNA: TGTGCCAGCTCCCCCTCTCTGGCGGGCACGAATTATGGCTACACCTTC.

The chain links TRBV29-1 to TRBJ1-1, with D unclear. Trimming removed 4 bases from V and 7 bases from J, with 10 bases in between. This CDR3 is built from 11 residues. Germline CDR1 is SQVTM and CDR2 is ANQGSEA. The CDR3, as DNA: TGCAGCGTTGGGGCCACCTATGAAGCTTTCTTT. Its translation is CSVGATYEAFF.

This clone was detected a few times. The rearrangement joins TRBV18 to TRBJ1-3, with a possible D match to TRBD1 (6 bases). The germline CDR1 and CDR2 sequences are KGHSH and LQKENI. This CDR3 has 15 residues. With 3 bases removed from V and 2 bases from J, the gap between germline ends came to 11 bases. The CDR3 protein is CASSPIRDTGNTIYF. CDR3 coding DNA: TGTGCCAGCTCACCGATCCGGGACACTGGAAACACCATATATTTT.

The sample holds a few counts of this clone. The rearrangement links TRBV6-6 to TRBJ1-1; D is undetermined. Germline CDR1 and CDR2: MNHNY and SVGAGI (reference sequence). Trimming left V 6 bases short and J 4 bases short, with 6 bases between. This CDR3 has 11 amino acids. For the CDR3, the DNA is TGTGCCAGCAGGACTGGCACTGAAGCTTTCTTT. This encodes CASRTGTEAFF.

The rearrangement uses TRBV5-8 and TRBJ1-4; D is unclear. V lost 4 bases to trimming and J lost 11 bases, with 24 bases between them. CDR3 length equals 16 residues. CDR1 is SGHTS, CDR2 YDEGEE, per germline. The CDR3 DNA is TGTGCCAGCAGCCCCTCCGGAGAAGGGTTCGAGCGGAAACTGTTTTTT. It codes for CASSPSGEGFERKLFF.

V and J are TRBV5-1 and TRBJ1-2; weak D call: TRBD1 (5 bases). Germline V gene data show CDR1 as SGHRS and CDR2 as YFSETQ. The CDR3 sequence is 15 residues long. V was shortened by 0 bases and J by 4 bases, with 13 bases between the two germline ends. The CDR3 reads CASSLDGDGSYGYTF. The CDR3 region has the DNA TGCGCCAGCAGCTTGGATGGGGACGGGAGCTATGGCTACACCTTC.

V usage is TRBV29-1 and J usage is TRBJ1-1, with D hard to call. V lost 3 bases to trimming and J lost 1 base, with 9 bases between them. From germline, CDR1 is SQVTM and CDR2 ANQGSEA. CDR3 length: 13 amino acids. CDR3 nucleotides: TGCAGCGTTGATGAAGCCACGAACACTGAAGCTTTCTTT. This gives the protein CSVDEATNTEAFF. Drawing the rest from reference TRBV29-1 and TRBJ1-1, the complete variable domain is SAVISQKPSRDICQRGTSLTIQCQVDSQVTMMFWYRQQPGQSLTLIATANQGSEATYESGFVIDKFPISRPNLTFSTLTVSNMSPEDSSIYLCSVDEATNTEAFFGQGTRLTVV.

This clone was counted a few times. The V and J genes are TRBV5-1 and TRBJ2-3, with TRBD2 as a possible D gene (7 bases). This CDR3 has 17 residues. Germline V CDR1 and CDR2: SGHRS, YFSETQ. Trimming shortened V by 0 bases and J by 4 bases, and 18 bases separated the two germline ends. The CDR3 nucleotides are TGCGCCAGCAGCTTGGCCTATCTAGGGGGGGGAGCAGATACGCAGTATTTT. It yields the protein CASSLAYLGGGADTQYF.

This clone was seen a few times. The gene calls are TRBV5-3 and TRBJ2-7; TRBD1 matches 9 bases. TRBV5-3 is an ORF, with its function uncertain. J gave up 12 bases and V 0 bases, and 7 bases lay outside the gene matches. The CDR3 contains 13 residues. The CDR3 sequence is CARSLEDRGSLYF. The CDR3 DNA sequence: TGTGCCAGAAGCTTGGAGGACAGGGGCTCACTGTACTTC.

A word on this clone: An end of the junction does not agree with germline; a read error may underlie this. The chain recombines TRBV4-1 with TRBJ1-2; TRBD1 aligns across 11 bases. The CDR3 totals 15 residues. Germline CDR1 MGHRA, CDR2 YSYEKL. CDR3 sequence (DNA): TGCGCCAGCAGCCAAGATTGGGGGACAGGGGGTAGCTACCCCTTC. Translated: CASSQDWGTGGSYPF.

The chain couples TRBV5-6 to TRBJ2-7; weak D call: TRBD2 (7 bases). V was trimmed by 4 bases and J by 4 bases, leaving 24 bases between them. Per the germline V gene, CDR1 is SGHDT and CDR2 is YYEEEE. The CDR3 covers 17 residues. The CDR3 reads CASSLEAGGGPGYEQYF. The DNA for the CDR3 is TGTGCCAGCAGCCTAGAAGCTGGGGGGGGGCCGGGGTACGAGCAGTACTTC. Full variable domain (rest looked up from reference TRBV5-6 and TRBJ2-7): DAGVTQSPTHLIKTRGQQVTLRCSPKSGHDTVSWYQQALGQGPQFIFQYYEEEERQRGNFPDRFSGHQFPNYSSELNVNALLLGDSALYLCASSLEAGGGPGYEQYFGPGTRLTVT.

Worth noting for this clone: Sequence at one end of the junction differs from germline and may be a read error. The J gene is TRBJ1-2, the V gene TRBV30; the D gene is possibly TRBD1 (6 bases). This CDR3 spans 14 amino acids. In germline, CDR1 is GTSNPN, CDR2 SVGIG (reference sequence). CDR3 DNA sequence: TGTGCCTGGAGTGTTTGGGGGCTAGAGTATGGCTACCCCTTC. Its protein is CAWSVWGLEYGYPF. The variable domain in full, completed from reference TRBV30 and TRBJ1-2, reads SQTIHQWPATLVQPVGSPLSLECTVEGTSNPNLYWYRQAAGRGLQLLFYSVGIGQISSEVPQNLSASRPQDRQFILSSKKLLLSDSGFYLCAWSVWGLEYGYPFGSGTRLTVV.

This sequence joins TRBV18 and TRBJ1-1; 11 bases align to TRBD1. Germline V gives CDR1 KGHSH, CDR2 LQKENI. This CDR3 region has 16 residues. After removal of 1 base from V and 0 bases from J, the junction contained 1 base not matched to a gene. CDR3 nucleotides: TGTGCCAGCTCACCACGGACAGGGGGCTTGAACACTGAAGCTTTCTTT. Translation gives CASSPRTGGLNTEAFF.

The chain combines TRBV10-1 with TRBJ1-3; 9 nucleotides match TRBD1. Germline assignment: CDR1 WNHNN and CDR2 SYGVQD (reference sequence). CDR3 length: 12 amino acids. Losses at the gene ends were 10 bases for V and 3 bases for J; bases not matched to a gene: 1. The CDR3, as DNA: TGCGCCAAGGACAGGGGTGGAAACACCATATATTTT. This gives the protein CAKDRGGNTIYF.

The V and J genes are TRBV7-9 and TRBJ2-1; no clear D gene. V was shortened by 1 base and J by 6 bases, with 7 bases between the two germline ends. The CDR3 runs 13 residues. Germline V CDR1 and CDR2: SEHNR, FQNEAQ (reference sequence). CDR3 bases: TGTGCCAGCAGCTTAGATGCCGGCAATGAGCAGTTCTTC. Residues: CASSLDAGNEQFF.

This clone was seen a handful of times. The chain couples TRBV6-6 to TRBJ1-1; no reliable D call. Per germline, CDR1 MNHNY and CDR2 SVGAGI (reference sequence). V was trimmed by 6 bases and J by 4 bases, leaving 12 bases between them. The CDR3 sequence is 13 residues long. The CDR3 protein is CASSPGSGTEAFF. In nucleotides, the CDR3 is TGTGCCAGCAGCCCCGGTTCAGGCACTGAAGCTTTCTTT.

Remarks on this clone: A junction end diverges from the germline sequence, so it may reflect a read error. The V call is TRBV6-1, the J call TRBJ1-6; D remains unclear. Germline V lookup: CDR1 MNHNS, CDR2 SASEGT. The CDR3 spans 15 residues. This chain's CDR3 is CASSEARGDKSPLHF. Here the CDR3 DNA reads TGTGCCAGCAGTGAAGCCCGGGGAGATAAGTCACCCCTCCACTTT.

V and J are TRBV5-4 and TRBJ1-1, with 8 bases fitting TRBD1. CDR3 size: 14 residues. Trimming cost V 2 bases and J 3 bases; bases outside gene matches: 3. From germline, CDR1 is SGHNT and CDR2 YYREEE (reference sequence). The CDR3, as DNA: TGTGCCAGCAGCTTACAGGGGGGGGACACTGAAGCTTTCTTT. As protein: CASSLQGGDTEAFF. Complete variable domain (other parts from reference TRBV5-4 and TRBJ1-1): ETGVTQSPTHLIKTRGQQVTLRCSSQSGHNTVSWYQQALGQGPQFIFQYYREEENGRGNFPPRFSGLQFPNYSSELNVNALELDDSALYLCASSLQGGDTEAFFGQGTRLTVV.

The chain joins TRBV28 to TRBJ1-1, with D perhaps TRBD1 (6 bases). The CDR3 is made up of 12 amino acids. Germline V gene data show CDR1 as MDHEN and CDR2 as SYDVKM. The ends were cut back, 5 bases at V and 11 bases at J, with 15 bases in the middle. The CDR3 nucleotides are TGTGCCAGCAGTGGAGTTGGGGGCTTGGCTTTCTTT. This gives the protein CASSGVGGLAFF.

This clone has only one observation. The chain has TRBV18 and TRBJ1-4; 8 bases fit TRBD1. CDR3 length: 16 amino acids. J lost 8 bases, V lost 4 bases, and 12 bases had no gene match. Germline V gene sequence: CDR1 KGHSH, CDR2 LQKENI. The CDR3 region is CASSLPKDRVGEKLFF. CDR3 in DNA: TGTGCCAGCTCACTCCCTAAGGACAGGGTGGGGGAAAAACTGTTTTTT.

In regard to this clone: Just one base apart from a much larger clone, this may be a read error. The V call is TRBV13, the J call TRBJ1-1, with no clear D. The V end was cut by 3 bases, the J end by 1 base, with 3 bases between. Germline V CDR1 and CDR2: PRHDT, FYEKMQ (reference sequence). This CDR3 comprises 12 residues. CDR3 region: CASSFQNTEAFF. CDR3 bases: TGTGCCAGCAGCTTCCAGAACACTGAAGCTTTCTTT.

The chain uses TRBV6-6 and TRBJ1-2; 10 nucleotides line up with TRBD1. V was pared by 5 bases and J by 5 bases, with 5 bases of the junction left unmatched. This CDR3 is 14 amino acids long. Germline lookup yields CDR1 MNHNY and CDR2 SVGAGI (reference sequence). CDR3 protein: CASSNLGQGYGYTF. CDR3 nucleotides: TGTGCCAGCAGTAACCTGGGACAGGGGTATGGCTACACCTTC.

The V call is TRBV7-9, the J call TRBJ1-1; no reliable D call. The V end was cut by 5 bases, the J end by 8 bases, with 12 bases between. This CDR3 spans 12 amino acids. Germline CDR1 reads SEHNR; CDR2 reads FQNEAQ (reference sequence). The CDR3 nucleotides are TGTGCCAGCAGCCTCGGACTGCGGGAAGCTTTCTTT. Its translation: CASSLGLREAFF. The full variable domain, its missing parts supplied by reference TRBV7-9 and TRBJ1-1, is DTGVSQNPRHKITKRGQNVTFRCDPISEHNRLYWYRQTLGQGPEFLTYFQNEAQLEKSRLLSDRFSAERPKGSFSTLEIQRTEQGDSAMYLCASSLGLREAFFGQGTRLTVV.

The rearrangement joins TRBV14 to TRBJ2-1; tentative D call: TRBD1 (5 bases). The germline V gene has CDR1 SGHDN and CDR2 FVKESK. Trimming took 1 base from V and 9 from J, leaving 16 bases between them. The CDR3 is 15 amino acids. The DNA for the CDR3 is TGTGCCAGCAGCCAAGTAAGGGGCGTTAGGAGTGAGCAGTTCTTC. Translated, it gives CASSQVRGVRSEQFF.

Here the CDR3 reads CASSDPGTGGSYTF. CDR3 in DNA: TGTGCCAGCAGTGATCCCGGGACAGGGGGAAGCTACACCTTC. The chain employs TRBV28 and TRBJ1-2, with 11 bases matching TRBD1. The CDR3 sequence is 14 residues long. V was pared by 5 bases and J by 9 bases, with 8 bases of the junction left unmatched. In germline, CDR1 is MDHEN, CDR2 SYDVKM.

The chain recombines TRBV29-1 with TRBJ2-2, with D maybe TRBD1 (6 bases). CDR3 length: 15 residues. V lost 5 bases, J lost 2 bases, and 15 bases lay in between. Germline CDR1 SQVTM, CDR2 ANQGSEA. DNA for the CDR3: TGCAGCGTTTTACGGGACACTGCCAACACCGGGGAGCTGTTTTTT. This translates into CSVLRDTANTGELFF.

V is TRBV19 and J is TRBJ1-5; tentative D call: TRBD1 (6 bases). Germline V CDR1 and CDR2: LNHDA, SQIVND (reference sequence). There are 15 residues in the CDR3. The V gene lost 4 bases and the J gene lost 3 bases, with 13 bases spanning the gap. In DNA form, the CDR3 reads TGTGCCAGTAGTACGCAGGGGAGAAACAATCAGCCCCAGCATTTT. This translates into CASSTQGRNNQPQHF. The variable domain in full, completed from reference TRBV19 and TRBJ1-5, reads DGGITQSPKYLFRKEGQNVTLSCEQNLNHDAMYWYRQDPGQGLRLIYYSQIVNDFQKGDIAEGYSVSREKKESFPLTVTSAQKNPTAFYLCASSTQGRNNQPQHFGDGTRLSIL.